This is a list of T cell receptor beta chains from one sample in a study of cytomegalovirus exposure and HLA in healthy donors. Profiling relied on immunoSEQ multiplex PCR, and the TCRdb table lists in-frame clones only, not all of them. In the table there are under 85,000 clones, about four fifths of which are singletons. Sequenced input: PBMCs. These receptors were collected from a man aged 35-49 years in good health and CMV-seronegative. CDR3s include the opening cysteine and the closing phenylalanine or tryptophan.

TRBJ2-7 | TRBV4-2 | CASSQGTSGTYEQYF
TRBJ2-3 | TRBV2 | CASRGQGLSADTQYF
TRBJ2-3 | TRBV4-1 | CASSQSGDTAPGQNTDTQYF
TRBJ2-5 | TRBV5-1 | CASSLEGTSVEQYF
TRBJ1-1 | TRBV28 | CASSTRGAQAFF
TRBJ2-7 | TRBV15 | CATSRPGTASYEQYF
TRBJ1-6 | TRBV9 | CASSVETGVSPLHF
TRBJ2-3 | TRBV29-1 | CSAGGGDSTDTQYF
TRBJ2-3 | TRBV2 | CASSARLAGADTQYF
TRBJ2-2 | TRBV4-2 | CASSEGGSGGGTGELFF
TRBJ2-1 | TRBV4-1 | CASSQDTARYNEQFF
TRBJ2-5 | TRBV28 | CASTDSFQETQYF
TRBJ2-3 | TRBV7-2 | CASSPGLANTDTQYF
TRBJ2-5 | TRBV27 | CASSFRTSGRETQYF
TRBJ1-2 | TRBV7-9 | CASSLSASSRGGDYGYTF
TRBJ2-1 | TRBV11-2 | CASSPRGGPYNEQFF
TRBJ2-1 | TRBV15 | CATSSPGLAQNEQFF
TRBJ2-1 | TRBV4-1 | CASSGRLAGGGNEQFF
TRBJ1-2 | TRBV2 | CASSELRTGPYGYTF
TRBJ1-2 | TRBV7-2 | CASSAGQNYGYTF
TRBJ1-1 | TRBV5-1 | CASRQLNTEAFF
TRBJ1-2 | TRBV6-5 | CASSYSPQGEYGYTF
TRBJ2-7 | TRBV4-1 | CASSQDQGLDGEQYF
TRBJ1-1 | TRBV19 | CASSIGQSGTEAFF
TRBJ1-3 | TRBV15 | CATSRDQNTIYF
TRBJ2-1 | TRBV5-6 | CASSLAVYNEQFF
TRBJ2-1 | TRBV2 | CASSAWTSGSNYEQFF
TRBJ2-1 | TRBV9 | CASSHSRTGGNNEQFF
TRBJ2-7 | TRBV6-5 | CASSYSNPGSYEQYF
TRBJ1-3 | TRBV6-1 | CASSEFAGGSGNTIYF
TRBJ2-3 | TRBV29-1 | CSGAGQNTDTQYF
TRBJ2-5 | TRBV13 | CASSPGVGETQYF
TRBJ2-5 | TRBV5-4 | CASSLSRETQYF
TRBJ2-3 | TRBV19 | CASSANSDTQYF
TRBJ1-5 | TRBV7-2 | CASSPQGFSNQPQHF
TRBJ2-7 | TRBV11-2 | CASSKKHYEQYF
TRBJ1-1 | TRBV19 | CASSRRVTEALNTEAFF
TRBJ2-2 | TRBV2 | CASKERSNTGELFF
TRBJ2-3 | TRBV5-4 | CASSLRTGSDTQYF
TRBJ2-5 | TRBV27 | CASSFRTGQGETQYF
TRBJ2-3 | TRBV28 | CATRLAGSTDTQYF
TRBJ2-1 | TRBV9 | CASSTTGGPYNEQFF
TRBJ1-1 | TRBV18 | CASSQGDNTEAFF
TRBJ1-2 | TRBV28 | CASRKTGGDGYTF
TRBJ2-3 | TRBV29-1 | CSVVPRLAGTDTQYF
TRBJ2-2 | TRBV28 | CASSLAPRTGEGELFF
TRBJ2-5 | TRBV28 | CASKVAGSEETQYF
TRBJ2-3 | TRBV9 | CASSAREGTADTQYF